The present T cell receptor (beta chain) was sequenced within a study of blood T cell repertoires in COVID-19. At the level of the study: The United States, Italy and Spain supplied acute and convalescent COVID-19 samples. PBMCs, B-cell-depleted T cells, or T cells were the source of the cDNA or gDNA that made up the material.

Germline assignment: CDR1 SNHLY and CDR2 FYNNEI. Trimming took 6 bases from V and 5 from J; bases not matched to a gene: 6. The CDR3 runs 13 residues. In the authors' methods: Researchers report that nucleated cell counts were estimated from reference gene primer amplification. The table came from immunoSEQ multiplex PCR; TCRdb's copy has only in-frame clones and leaves some out. V and J calls plus clone size are reproduced from that table; the DNA served to infer D and trimming. The table includes approximately 70,000 clones, 80% to 85% detected once. V and J are TRBV2 and TRBJ1-1; 7 nucleotides align to TRBD1. The origin of this receptor is a man older than 75 with active or convalescent COVID-19. Sequenced sample: peripheral blood. The chain's CDR3 is CASSRQGKTEAFF. As DNA, the CDR3 is TGTGCCAGCAGCAGACAGGGTAAAACTGAAGCTTTCTTT.